The T cell receptor beta chain described here comes from a study of identical twins. TCRdb called the 5' RACE reads again in MiXCR, with one record for every CDR3 protein. The table records 1.5 million to 2 million distinct CDR3 sequences, around 29% of them present only once. This clonotype was detected a few times. Its target is unknown. Findings of the study overall: Twin pairs' shared out-of-frame alpha sequences were enriched in low generation probability.

The sample consisted of cord blood. The sequence came from a newborn girl in good health.

The CDR3 sequence: CASSQDINRQLREKLFF. The CDR3 DNA follows: TGCGCCAGCAGCCAAGATATAAACCGACAACTGAGGGAAAAACTGTTTTTT. The chain employs TRBV4-1 and TRBJ1-4; D call uncertain. V dropped 0 bases and J dropped 8 bases, with 19 bases sitting between them. This CDR3 is 17 amino acids long. From germline, CDR1 is MGHRA and CDR2 YSYEKL.